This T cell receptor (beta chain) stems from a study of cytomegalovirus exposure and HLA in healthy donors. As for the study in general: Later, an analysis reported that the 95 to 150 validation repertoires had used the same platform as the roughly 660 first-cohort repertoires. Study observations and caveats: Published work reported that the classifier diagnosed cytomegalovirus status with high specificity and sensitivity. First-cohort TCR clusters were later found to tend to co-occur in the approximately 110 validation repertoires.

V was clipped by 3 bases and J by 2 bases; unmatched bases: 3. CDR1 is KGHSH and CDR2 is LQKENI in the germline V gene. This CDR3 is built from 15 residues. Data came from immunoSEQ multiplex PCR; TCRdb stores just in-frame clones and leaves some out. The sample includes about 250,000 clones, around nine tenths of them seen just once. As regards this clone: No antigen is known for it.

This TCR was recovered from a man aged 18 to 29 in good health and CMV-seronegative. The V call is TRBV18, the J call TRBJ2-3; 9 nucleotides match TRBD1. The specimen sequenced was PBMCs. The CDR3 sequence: CASSPTQGATDTQYF. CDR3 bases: TGTGCCAGCTCACCGACACAGGGGGCCACAGATACGCAGTATTTT.